A single sample is the source of the 5 T cell receptor beta chains below, sequenced in a study of cytomegalovirus exposure and HLA in healthy donors. The PCR made use of 60 Vbeta and 13 Jbeta primers. Libraries were prepared by immunoSEQ multiplex PCR; TCRdb keeps only in-frame clonotypes and omits some of them. This sample has approximately 77,000 clones, with around 84% found just once. Material: PBMCs. All receptors derive from a man in his forties in good health and CMV-seronegative.

This chain links TRBV29-1 with TRBJ2-1; no firm D call. Germline V gene sequence: CDR1 SQVTM, CDR2 ANQGSEA. V shed 1 base and J shed 6 bases, with 7 bases lying between them. The CDR3 length is 12 residues. This CDR3 is CSVEVWANEQFF. The DNA for the CDR3 is TGCAGCGTTGAAGTGTGGGCCAATGAGCAGTTCTTC.

This clone was observed once. V gene TRBV27 combines with J gene TRBJ2-5; tentative D call: TRBD2 (6 bases). V lost 3 bases and J 10 bases, leaving 21 bases between the germline ends. The CDR3 covers 15 residues. Germline-derived CDR1 and CDR2 are MNHEY and SMNVEV (reference sequence). The DNA for the CDR3 is TGTGCCAGCAGTTTTCACCGGGACTTCAAAAATGGCCAGTACTTC. Translated: CASSFHRDFKNGQYF.

The chain joins TRBV29-1 to TRBJ2-3; the D gene is possibly TRBD2 (6 bases). V dropped 8 bases and J dropped 5 bases, with 32 bases sitting between them. CDR1 is SQVTM and CDR2 is ANQGSEA in the germline V gene. There are 18 residues in the CDR3. CDR3 protein: CSPRSERVFWGLKDTQYF. The CDR3 nucleotides read TGCAGCCCTCGGAGTGAGCGGGTTTTTTGGGGTTTGAAAGATACGCAGTATTTT.

The chain uses TRBV28 and TRBJ1-1, with D unresolved. This CDR3 has 14 residues. Germline V gives CDR1 MDHEN, CDR2 SYDVKM. The germline V and J ends were trimmed by 1 base and 3 bases, with 9 bases remaining between them. The CDR3 loop is CASSLYRPDTEAFF. The CDR3 nucleotides read TGTGCCAGCAGTTTATACAGACCAGACACTGAAGCTTTCTTT.

J is TRBJ2-7 and V is TRBV6-6; maybe TRBD2 (7 bases). Germline V CDR1 and CDR2: MNHNY, SVGAGI (reference sequence). The CDR3 consists of 15 residues. V was clipped by 6 bases and J by 4 bases, with 19 bases between them. CDR3 sequence reads: CASRAPQGRDYEQYF. CDR3 in DNA: TGTGCCAGCAGGGCTCCCCAGGGGAGGGATTACGAGCAGTACTTC.